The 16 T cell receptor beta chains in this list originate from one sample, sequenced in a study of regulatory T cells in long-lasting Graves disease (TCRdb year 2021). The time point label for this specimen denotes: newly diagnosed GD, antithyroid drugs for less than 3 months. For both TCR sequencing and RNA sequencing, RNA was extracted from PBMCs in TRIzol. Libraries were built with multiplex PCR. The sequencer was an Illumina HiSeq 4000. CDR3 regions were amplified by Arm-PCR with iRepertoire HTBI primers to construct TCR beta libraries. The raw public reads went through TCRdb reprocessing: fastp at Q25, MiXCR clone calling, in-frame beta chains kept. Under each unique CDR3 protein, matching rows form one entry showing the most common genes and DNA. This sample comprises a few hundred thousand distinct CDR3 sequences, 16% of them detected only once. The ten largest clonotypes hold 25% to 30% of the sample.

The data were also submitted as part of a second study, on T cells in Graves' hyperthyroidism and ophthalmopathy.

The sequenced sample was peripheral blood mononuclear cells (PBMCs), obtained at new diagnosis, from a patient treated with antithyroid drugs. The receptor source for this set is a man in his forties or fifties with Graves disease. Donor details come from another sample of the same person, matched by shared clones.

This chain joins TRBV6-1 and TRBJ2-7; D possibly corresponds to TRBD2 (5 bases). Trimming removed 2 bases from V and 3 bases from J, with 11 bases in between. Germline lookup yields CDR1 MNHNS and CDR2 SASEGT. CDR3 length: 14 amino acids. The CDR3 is CASSEPGERYEQYF. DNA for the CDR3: TGTGCCAGCAGTGAACCTGGGGAGCGCTACGAGCAGTACTTC.

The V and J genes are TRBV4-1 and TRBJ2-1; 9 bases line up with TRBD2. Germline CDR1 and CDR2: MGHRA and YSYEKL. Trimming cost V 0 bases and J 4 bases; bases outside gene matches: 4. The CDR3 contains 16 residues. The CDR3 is CASSQDTAGGYNEQFF. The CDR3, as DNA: TGCGCCAGCAGCCAAGATACAGCGGGGGGTTACAATGAGCAGTTCTTC.

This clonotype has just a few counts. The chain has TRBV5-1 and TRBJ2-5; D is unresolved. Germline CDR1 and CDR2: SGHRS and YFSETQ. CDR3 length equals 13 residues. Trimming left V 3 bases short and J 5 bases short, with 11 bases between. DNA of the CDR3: TGCGCCAGCAGCTGGGTCACGGCGGAGACCCAGTACTTC. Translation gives CASSWVTAETQYF.

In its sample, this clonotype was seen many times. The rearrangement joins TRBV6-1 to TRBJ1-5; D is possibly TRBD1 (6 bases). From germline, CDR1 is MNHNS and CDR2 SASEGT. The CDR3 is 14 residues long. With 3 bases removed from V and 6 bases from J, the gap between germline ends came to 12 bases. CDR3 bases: TGTGCCAGCAGTGATTTGGGGGGCGTTCAGCCCCAGCATTTT. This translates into CASSDLGGVQPQHF.

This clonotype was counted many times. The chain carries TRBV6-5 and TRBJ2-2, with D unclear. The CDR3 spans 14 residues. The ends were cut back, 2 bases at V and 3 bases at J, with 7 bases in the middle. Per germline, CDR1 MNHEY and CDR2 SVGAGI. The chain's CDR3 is CASSYRVDTGELFF. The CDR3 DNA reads TGTGCCAGCAGTTACAGGGTAGACACCGGGGAGCTGTTTTTT.

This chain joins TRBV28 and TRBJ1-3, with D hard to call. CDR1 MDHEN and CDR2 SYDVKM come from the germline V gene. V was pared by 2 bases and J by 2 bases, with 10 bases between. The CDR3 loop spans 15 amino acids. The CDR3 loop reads CASSLRARPGNTIYF. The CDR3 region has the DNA TGTGCCAGCAGTTTACGGGCTCGTCCTGGAAACACCATATATTTT. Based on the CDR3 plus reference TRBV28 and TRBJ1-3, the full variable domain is DVKVTQSSRYLVKRTGEKVFLECVQDMDHENMFWYRQDPGLGLRLIYFSYDVKMKEKGDIPEGYSVSREKKERFSLILESASTNQTSMYLCASSLRARPGNTIYFGEGSWLTVV.

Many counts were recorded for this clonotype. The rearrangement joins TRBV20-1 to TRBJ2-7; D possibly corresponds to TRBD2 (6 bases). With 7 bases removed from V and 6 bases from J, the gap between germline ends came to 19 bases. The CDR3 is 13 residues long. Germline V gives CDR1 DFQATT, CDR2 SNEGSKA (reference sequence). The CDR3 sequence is CSGRDWGRSEQYF. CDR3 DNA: TGCAGTGGTAGGGACTGGGGCCGCAGCGAGCAGTACTTC.

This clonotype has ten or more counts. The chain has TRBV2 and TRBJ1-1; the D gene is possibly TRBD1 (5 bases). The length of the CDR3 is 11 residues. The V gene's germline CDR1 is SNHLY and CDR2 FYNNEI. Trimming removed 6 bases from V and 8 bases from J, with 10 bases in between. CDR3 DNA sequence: TGTGCCAGCAGGGTAGGGACGGAAGCTTTCTTT. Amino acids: CASRVGTEAFF.

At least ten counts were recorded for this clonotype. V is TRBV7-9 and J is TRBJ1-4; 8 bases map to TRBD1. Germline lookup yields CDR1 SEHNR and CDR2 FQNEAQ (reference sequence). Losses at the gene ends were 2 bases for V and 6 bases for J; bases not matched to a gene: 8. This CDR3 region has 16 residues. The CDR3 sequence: CASSLLMDREDEKLFF. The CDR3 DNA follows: TGTGCCAGCAGCTTACTGATGGACAGGGAAGATGAAAAACTGTTTTTT.

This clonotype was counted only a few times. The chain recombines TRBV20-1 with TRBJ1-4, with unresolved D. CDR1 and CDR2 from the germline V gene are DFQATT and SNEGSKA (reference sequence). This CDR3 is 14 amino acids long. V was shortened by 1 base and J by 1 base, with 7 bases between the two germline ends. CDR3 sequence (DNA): TGCAGTGCTAGAGGCCCAGAAACTAATGAAAAACTGTTTTTT. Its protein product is CSARGPETNEKLFF.

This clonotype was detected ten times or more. In DNA form, the CDR3 reads TGTGCCAGCAGTGCTAGGGGTGTTCGCGGATCATACGAGCAGTACTTC. It is translated as CASSARGVRGSYEQYF. This chain joins TRBV2 and TRBJ2-7; weak D call: TRBD1 (5 bases). CDR3 size: 16 residues. The V and J ends lost 4 bases and 4 bases respectively, with 20 bases between them. The germline V gene encodes CDR1 SNHLY and CDR2 FYNNEI.

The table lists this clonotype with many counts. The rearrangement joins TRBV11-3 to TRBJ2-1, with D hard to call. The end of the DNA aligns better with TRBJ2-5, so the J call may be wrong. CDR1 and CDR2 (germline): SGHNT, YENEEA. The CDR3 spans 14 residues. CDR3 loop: CASSLARSLETQYF. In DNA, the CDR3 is TGTGCCAGCAGCTTAGCACGGTCCCTAGAGACCCAGTACTTC.

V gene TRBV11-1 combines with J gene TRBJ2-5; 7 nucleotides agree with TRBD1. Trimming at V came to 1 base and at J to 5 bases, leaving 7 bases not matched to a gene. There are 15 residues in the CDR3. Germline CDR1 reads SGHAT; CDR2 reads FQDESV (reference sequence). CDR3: CASSLEGGAGETQYF. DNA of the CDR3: TGTGCCAGCAGCTTAGAAGGGGGCGCCGGGGAGACCCAGTACTTC.

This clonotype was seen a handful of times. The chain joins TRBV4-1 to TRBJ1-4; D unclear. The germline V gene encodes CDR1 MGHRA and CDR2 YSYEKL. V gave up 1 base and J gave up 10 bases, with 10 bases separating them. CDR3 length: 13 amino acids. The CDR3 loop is CASSQVGSRKLFF. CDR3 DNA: TGCGCCAGCAGCCAAGTGGGTTCTAGAAAACTGTTTTTT.

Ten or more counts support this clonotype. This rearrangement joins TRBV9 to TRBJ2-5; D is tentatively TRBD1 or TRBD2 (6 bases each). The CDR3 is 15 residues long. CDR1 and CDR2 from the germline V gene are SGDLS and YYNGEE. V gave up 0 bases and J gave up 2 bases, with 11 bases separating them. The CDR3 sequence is CASSVGGGNQETQYF. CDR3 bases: TGTGCCAGCAGCGTAGGAGGGGGGAATCAAGAGACCCAGTACTTC.

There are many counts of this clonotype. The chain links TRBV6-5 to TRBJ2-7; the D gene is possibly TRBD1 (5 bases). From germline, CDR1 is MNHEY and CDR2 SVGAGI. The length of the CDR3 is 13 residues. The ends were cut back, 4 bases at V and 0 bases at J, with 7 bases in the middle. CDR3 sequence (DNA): TGTGCCAGCAGTTCAGGGAACTCCTACGAGCAGTACTTC. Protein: CASSSGNSYEQYF.